One sample yielded the 8 T cell receptor beta chains listed below, sequenced in a study of response to subunit inactivated influenza vaccine. A single record per CDR3 protein comes from TCRdb applying MiXCR to the RT-PCR reads. The sample shows around 480,000 distinct CDR3 sequences, about a tenth of them seen only once. Sequencing used PBMCs from blood, obtained 45 days after vaccination. Receptors were obtained from a man aged 45-65 years who received an inactivated influenza vaccine.

This clonotype was seen more than once but under ten times. The chain links TRBV15 to TRBJ2-1; 16 bases line up with TRBD2. Losses at the gene ends were 0 bases for V and 0 bases for J; bases not matched to a gene: 8. This CDR3 is 21 amino acids long. Germline V gives CDR1 LNHNV, CDR2 YYDKDF (reference sequence). This CDR3 is CATSRDQMGLAGGSSYNEQFF. DNA of the CDR3: TGTGCCACCAGCAGAGATCAAATGGGACTAGCGGGAGGGAGCTCCTACAATGAGCAGTTCTTC.

This clonotype appeared many times. The rearrangement uses TRBV2 and TRBJ2-1; 8 positions match TRBD2. This CDR3 has 14 amino acids. After removal of 6 bases from V and 10 bases from J, the junction contained 11 bases not matched to a gene. Looked up from germline, CDR1 is SNHLY and CDR2 is FYNNEI. The CDR3, as DNA: TGTGCCAGCAGGCCGATCGCGGGGGGTCTAGAGCAGTTCTTC. This sequence encodes CASRPIAGGLEQFF.

V gene TRBV20-1 combines with J gene TRBJ2-5; maybe TRBD2 (6 bases). Germline CDR1 and CDR2: DFQATT and SNEGSKA (reference sequence). The germline V and J ends were trimmed by 2 bases and 1 base, with 11 bases remaining between them. The CDR3 loop spans 14 amino acids. The CDR3 coding sequence is TGCAGTGCTAGATCGGGACTTGCCCAAGAGACCCAGTACTTC. Its protein product is CSARSGLAQETQYF.

The genes are TRBV5-6 and TRBJ2-5, with 10 bases aligning to TRBD2. Germline-derived CDR1 and CDR2 are SGHDT and YYEEEE. The CDR3 loop spans 17 amino acids. With 1 base clipped from V and 5 bases from J, the junction kept 11 bases outside the gene matches. This chain's CDR3 is CASSLRASGSLGETQYF. For the CDR3, the DNA is TGTGCCAGCAGCTTGAGGGCTAGCGGGAGTCTGGGGGAGACCCAGTACTTC.

The chain employs TRBV7-9 and TRBJ2-1; 11 nucleotides align to TRBD2. The V and J ends lost 6 bases and 8 bases, in that order; junction bases with no gene match: 9. Germline CDR1 is SEHNR and CDR2 is FQNEAQ (reference sequence). This CDR3 comprises 15 residues. The CDR3 DNA is TGTGCCAGCAGAAAAACTAGCGGGGGTGCCGATGAGCAGTTCTTC. This encodes CASRKTSGGADEQFF.

The chain links TRBV20-1 to TRBJ2-7; 9 bases match TRBD1. This CDR3 region has 13 residues. CDR1 DFQATT and CDR2 SNEGSKA come from the germline V gene (reference sequence). Germline trimming cut 3 bases from V and 7 bases from J; bases unmatched to any gene: 7. In DNA, the CDR3 is TGCAGTGCTAGCCGGGACAGGGACTTGGAGCAGTACTTC. It is translated as CSASRDRDLEQYF.

This clonotype was seen many times. The chain recombines TRBV4-3 with TRBJ1-6, with TRBD1 as a possible D gene (6 bases). CDR3 length: 17 amino acids. V was shortened by 0 bases and J by 5 bases, with 14 bases between the two germline ends. The germline V gene encodes CDR1 LGHNA and CDR2 YSLEER. CDR3 nucleotides: TGCGCCAGCAGCCAAGAAACAGGGCCGGGTCATAATTCACCCCTCCACTTT. Amino acid sequence: CASSQETGPGHNSPLHF.

This chain connects TRBV7-9 to TRBJ2-3; tentatively, D is TRBD2 (7 bases). V was clipped by 5 bases and J by 5 bases, with 17 bases between them. This CDR3 has 15 amino acids. The germline gives CDR1 SEHNR, CDR2 FQNEAQ (reference sequence). CDR3 loop: CASSPVGGGVDTQYF. The CDR3 bases are TGTGCCAGCAGCCCGGTGGGGGGGGGCGTAGATACGCAGTATTTT.